These 18 T cell receptor beta chains originate from one sample sequenced in a study of siplizumab effects on memory and regulatory T cells. TCRdb keeps only in-frame clones here, not all; method: immunoSEQ multiplex PCR. The sample includes more than 85,000 clones, over 80% of them seen just once. Source material: CD4+ T cells sorted from blood. All receptors derive from a human donor in good health.

This rearrangement joins TRBV12-5 to TRBJ2-3; D might be TRBD1 (5 bases). The V gene lost 1 base and the J gene lost 0 bases, with 14 bases spanning the gap. From germline, CDR1 is LGHNT and CDR2 FRNRAP. The CDR3 contains 17 residues. The CDR3 DNA follows: TGTGCTAGTGGTTTGGCACGGACACCTTCTAGCACAGATACGCAGTATTTT. It codes for CASGLARTPSSTDTQYF.

This chain connects TRBV2 to TRBJ1-4; D gene unclear. V was shortened by 8 bases and J by 8 bases, with 18 bases between the two germline ends. The CDR3 consists of 14 residues. The germline CDR1 and CDR2 sequences are SNHLY and FYNNEI. The CDR3 DNA follows: TGTGCCAGCGCTACGGACGTGGACTGGGAAAAACTGTTTTTT. It encodes CASATDVDWEKLFF. The entire variable domain, with the rest obtained from reference TRBV2 and TRBJ1-4, is as follows: EPEVTQTPSHQVTQMGQEVILRCVPISNHLYFYWYRQILGQKVEFLVSFYNNEISEKSEIFDDQFSVERPDGSNFTLKIRSTKLEDSAMYFCASATDVDWEKLFFGSGTQLSVL.

CDR3 coding DNA: TGTGCCAGCAGCTTGGGAATCGGATTCTCCTACGAGCAGTACTTC. This codes for CASSLGIGFSYEQYF. J is TRBJ2-7 and V is TRBV5-5, with D unresolved. The CDR3 covers 15 residues. V was trimmed by 0 bases and J by 0 bases, leaving 10 bases between them. Germline values: CDR1 SGHKS, CDR2 YYEKEE (reference sequence).

The chain carries TRBV7-2 and TRBJ1-1; no clear D gene. CDR3 length equals 14 residues. The germline V gene has CDR1 SGHTA and CDR2 FQGNSA. Trimming stripped 3 bases from V and 7 bases from J, with 15 bases between. CDR3 sequence: CASSFSDGWGEAFF. The CDR3 DNA reads TGTGCCAGCAGCTTTTCGGACGGATGGGGTGAAGCTTTCTTT.

The chain is built from TRBV7-9 and TRBJ1-1, with 7 positions matching TRBD1. Germline CDR1 reads SEHNR; CDR2 reads FQNEAQ (reference sequence). V shed 3 bases, J shed 0 bases, and the junction held 1 base outside the gene matches. This CDR3 comprises 14 residues. CDR3 sequence (DNA): TGTGCCAGCAGCTTGACAGGGATGAACACTGAAGCTTTCTTT. Amino acids: CASSLTGMNTEAFF.

The V call is TRBV11-3, the J call TRBJ2-5, with a possible D match to TRBD2 (5 bases). The CDR3 is 13 residues long. The germline V gene encodes CDR1 SGHNT and CDR2 YENEEA. V gave up 5 bases and J gave up 3 bases, with 10 bases separating them. The CDR3 loop reads CASSQDGKETQYF. Written as DNA, the CDR3 is TGTGCCAGCAGCCAGGACGGGAAAGAGACCCAGTACTTC.

This chain joins TRBV29-1 and TRBJ2-3, with 7 bases aligning to TRBD2. Germline V lookup: CDR1 SQVTM, CDR2 ANQGSEA. V was pared by 4 bases and J by 1 base, with 8 bases of the junction left unmatched. This CDR3 has 15 amino acids. CDR3 bases: TGCAGCGTTGGGCTCCTAGCGGACCGCACAGATACGCAGTATTTT. It codes for CSVGLLADRTDTQYF.

This clone was picked up a small number of times. CDR3 sequence reads: CSVTNRGNTEAFF. The CDR3 region has the DNA TGCAGCGTGACAAACAGGGGGAACACTGAAGCTTTCTTT. This chain connects TRBV29-1 to TRBJ1-1, with 7 nucleotides matching TRBD1. J was trimmed by 1 base and V by 6 bases; bases with no gene match: 5. The length of the CDR3 is 13 residues. CDR1 is SQVTM and CDR2 is ANQGSEA in the germline V gene.

The chain combines TRBV6-5 with TRBJ2-7; the D gene is possibly TRBD1 (6 bases). The CDR3 extends over 14 amino acids. The V and J ends lost 4 bases and 0 bases respectively, with 10 bases between them. CDR1 is MNHEY and CDR2 is SVGAGI in the germline V gene. Written as DNA, the CDR3 is TGTGCCAGCAGTTCCCGGACAGACTCCTACGAGCAGTACTTC. Its translation: CASSSRTDSYEQYF.

The chain is built from TRBV5-1 and TRBJ2-1; TRBD2 matches 8 bases. Germline V gene lookup returns CDR1 SGHRS and CDR2 YFSETQ. The ends lost 3 bases at V and 9 bases at J; junction bases unmatched: 8. This CDR3 contains 14 residues. The CDR3 reads CASSSYAGGGEQFF. The CDR3 DNA follows: TGCGCCAGCAGCTCGTACGCGGGAGGTGGTGAGCAGTTCTTC.

Details on this clone: The identical CDR3 is also encoded by other nucleotide sequences in the sample. V is TRBV10-3 and J is TRBJ2-3; TRBD1 agrees at 9 bases. Trimming cost V 6 bases and J 3 bases; bases outside gene matches: 4. Germline CDR1 is ENHRY and CDR2 is SYGVKD. This CDR3 spans 14 amino acids. The CDR3 DNA follows: TGTGCCATCAGCCCGGGACAGGGAACAGATACGCAGTATTTT. Its protein product is CAISPGQGTDTQYF.

This rearrangement joins TRBV6-5 to TRBJ2-7; 9 bases fit TRBD1. The V gene end was trimmed by 6 bases and the J gene end by 3 bases; junction bases not matched to a gene: 9. The CDR3 is made up of 15 amino acids. The germline gives CDR1 MNHEY, CDR2 SVGAGI. CDR3 DNA: TGTGCCAGCAGGCCAACAGGGGGCTTAAACTACGAGCAGTACTTC. Translation: CASRPTGGLNYEQYF.

The rearrangement links TRBV10-3 to TRBJ2-5; 12 bases align to TRBD1. The germline gives CDR1 ENHRY, CDR2 SYGVKD. J gave up 5 bases and V 5 bases, and 6 bases lay outside the gene matches. The length of the CDR3 is 15 residues. This CDR3 is CAISRGDRGRETQYF. CDR3 in DNA: TGTGCCATCAGTCGGGGGGACAGGGGGCGGGAGACCCAGTACTTC.

V and J are TRBV5-1 and TRBJ1-4; 9 bases are a match to TRBD1. Germline-derived CDR1 and CDR2 are SGHRS and YFSETQ. This CDR3 has 14 amino acids. The V segment lost 2 bases and the J segment 6 bases; nucleotides outside the gene matches: 2. Here the CDR3 reads CASSFGTGYEKLFF. The DNA of the CDR3 is TGCGCCAGCAGCTTTGGGACAGGGTATGAAAAACTGTTTTTT.

The chain uses TRBV7-9 and TRBJ2-5, with TRBD2 as a possible D gene (5 bases). This CDR3 has 19 residues. Germline CDR1 and CDR2: SEHNR and FQNEAQ (reference sequence). Trimming removed 0 bases at V and 4 bases at J, with 24 bases between. The CDR3: CASSLAMFLRTADAETQYF. CDR3 bases: TGTGCCAGCAGCTTAGCAATGTTTCTTAGGACTGCGGACGCAGAGACCCAGTACTTC.

The chain joins TRBV11-3 to TRBJ2-5; D may be TRBD1 (5 bases). The CDR3 is 13 amino acids. CDR1 and CDR2 from the germline V gene are SGHNT and YENEEA. The V end lost 2 bases, the J end lost 5 bases, and 9 bases lay between the germline ends. Here the CDR3 reads CASSLQGLETQYF. CDR3 DNA sequence: TGTGCCAGCAGCTTACAGGGTTTGGAGACCCAGTACTTC.

J is TRBJ1-1 and V is TRBV7-9; no reliable D call. The V end was cut by 3 bases, the J end by 1 base, with 3 bases between. This CDR3 contains 12 residues. Germline assignment: CDR1 SEHNR and CDR2 FQNEAQ (reference sequence). In DNA, the CDR3 is TGTGCCAGCAGCTTTGAGAACACTGAAGCTTTCTTT. Amino acids: CASSFENTEAFF.

This clone occurred many times. CDR3 nucleotide sequence: TGCGCCAGCAGCCAAGATGGTGGGATAGGGGCCGGGGAGCTGTTTTTT. Translated: CASSQDGGIGAGELFF. The chain recombines TRBV4-3 with TRBJ2-2; D may be TRBD1 (5 bases). With 0 bases removed from V and 6 bases from J, the gap between germline ends came to 14 bases. The CDR3 length is 16 residues. Germline V lookup: CDR1 LGHNA, CDR2 YSLEER.